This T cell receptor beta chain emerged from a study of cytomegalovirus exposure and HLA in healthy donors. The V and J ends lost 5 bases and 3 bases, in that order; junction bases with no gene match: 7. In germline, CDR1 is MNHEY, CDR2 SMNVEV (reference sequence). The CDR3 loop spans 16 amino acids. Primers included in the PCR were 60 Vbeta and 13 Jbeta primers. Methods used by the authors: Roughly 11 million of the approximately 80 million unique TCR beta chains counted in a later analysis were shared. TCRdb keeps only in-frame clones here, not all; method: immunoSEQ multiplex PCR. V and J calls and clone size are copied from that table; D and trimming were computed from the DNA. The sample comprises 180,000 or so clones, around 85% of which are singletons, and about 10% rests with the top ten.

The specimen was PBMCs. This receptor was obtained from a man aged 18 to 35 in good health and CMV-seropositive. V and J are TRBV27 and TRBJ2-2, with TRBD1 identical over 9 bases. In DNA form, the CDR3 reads TGTGCCAGCAGTAAAATACAGGGGGCGGACACCGGGGAGCTGTTTTTT. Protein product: CASSKIQGADTGELFF.